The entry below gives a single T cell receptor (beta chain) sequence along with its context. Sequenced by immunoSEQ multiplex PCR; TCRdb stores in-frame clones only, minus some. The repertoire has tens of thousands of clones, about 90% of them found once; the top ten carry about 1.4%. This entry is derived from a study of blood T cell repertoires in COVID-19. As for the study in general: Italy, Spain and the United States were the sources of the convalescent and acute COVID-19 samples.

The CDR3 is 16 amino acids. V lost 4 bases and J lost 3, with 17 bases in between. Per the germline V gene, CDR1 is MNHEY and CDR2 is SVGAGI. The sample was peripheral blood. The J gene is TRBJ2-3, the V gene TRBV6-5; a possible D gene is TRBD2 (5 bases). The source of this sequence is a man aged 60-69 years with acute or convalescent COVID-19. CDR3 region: CASSSPGRGETDTQYF. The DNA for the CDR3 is TGTGCCAGCAGTTCTCCGGGCCGTGGGGAGACAGATACGCAGTATTTT.